Described below is a single TCR beta chain sequence and its context. The antigen it binds to is not known. The record has no base qualities; no much larger clone is one base away. The source of the sample is a study of blood T cell repertoires in COVID-19 (dated by TCRdb to about 2020). Regarding the research as a whole: Collaborator samples came from the United States, Italy and Spain and covered acute and convalescent phases of COVID-19. Sample metadata almost always included a de-identified subject ID, COVID-19 status, age in years and sex. The dataset comprised deeply sampled blood TCRbeta repertoires from subjects exposed to, actively infected with, or recovered from COVID-19. The material from the prospective study consisted of cDNA or gDNA derived from T cells, B-cell-depleted T cells, or PBMCs. Where available, HLA class I and class II types were obtained from metadata supplied by the sample provider rather than from assay-based typing. The samples were drawn from the first 160 participants of the ongoing ImmuneRACE study and from 1,254 subjects provided by 6 global collaborators. The repertoires were made available in a free public database intended to serve as a resource for research on the immune response to SARS-CoV-2. Summary of the overall study and its limitations: The quantity of clinical and demographic metadata differed by source and by participant and was supplied without curation.

Participants in the prospective study were enrolled through a virtual design, were aged roughly 18 to 100 years, and lived in approximately 25 United States geographic areas. In the prospective study, cohorts were assigned on the basis of participant-reported clinical history obtained from a screening survey and a study questionnaire. Recovered participants in ImmuneRACE Cohort 3 were defined as having two consecutive negative NP/OP PCR tests, clearance from a healthcare professional, or resolution of symptoms. Each participant in the prospective study had whole blood, serum and a nasopharyngeal or oropharyngeal swab collected by mobile phlebotomists. Participants in the prospective study had the option to provide additional blood draws and questionnaires over an approximately 2-month period. Before DNA extraction, prospective study blood samples were shipped either frozen or at room temperature.

TCRbeta CDR3 regions were amplified from genomic DNA by means of the immunoSEQ Assay, a bias-controlled multiplex PCR. In the source study's methods: Nucleated cell counts per sample were estimated from amplification of reference gene primers within the assay. Sequence reads were collapsed and filtered to measure the absolute abundance of every unique TCRbeta CDR3 rearrangement. For each sample, productive Simpson clonality was calculated by taking the square root of Simpson's diversity index across productive rearrangements. Drawn from immuneACCESS, this table holds only the in-frame rearrangements with V and J called that TCRdb kept. Clones are partly lost; checked studies trace under half to an unresolved V gene and leave the rest unexplained. The V and J calls and clone size were taken over from that table, and D and trimming were inferred from the DNA. Present in this sample are 380,000 or so clones, more than 70% of which were seen just once. Approximately 1.2% of the sample is held by the ten biggest clonotypes.

The CDR1 and CDR2 encoded by the germline V gene (reference sequence) are LNHDA and SQIVND. Including the terminal cysteine and phenylalanine, the CDR3 comprises 15 residues. This entry keeps only the CDR3 DNA: 45 bases, framed from base 1. Clipping removes 7 bases from V and 0 bases from J, with 6 as the unmatched junction base count. The sequence is built from TRBV19 and TRBJ1-3, and 7 junction bases match TRBD1. The TCR originated in a man younger than 45 who had recovered from COVID-19. Sequenced input: PBMCs or T cells enriched from blood (not recorded which). The CDR3 protein sequence reads: CASTTGTVSGNTIYF. In nucleotide form, the sequence is TGTGCCAGTACCACAGGGACAGTCTCTGGAAACACCATATATTTT.